This is a list of T cell receptor beta chains from one sample in a study of T cell repertoires in cytomegalovirus infection. Their recognized antigens are unknown. Via MiXCR, TCRdb re-called the reads, giving one row per CDR3 protein. The sample lists tens of thousands of distinct CDR3 sequences, around 20% occurring once. This specimen consisted of CD8+ T cells from cultured PBMCs, obtained from culture after CMV antigen stimulation. The origin of the receptors is a human donor in good health (CMV status not recorded). Some clones in this sample may be carry-over from other donors' samples. Both conserved end residues are part of each CDR3. D genes are given only for firm matches. Clone size is given for some rows only: seen once, a few or many times, or a class if the clone is expanded.

d_gene: TRBD2; abundance: .; v_gene: TRBV28; j_gene: TRBJ2-1; CDR3aa: CASSYTTSRNEQFF; CDR3nt: TGTGCCAGCAGTTATACGACTAGCCGAAATGAGCAGTTCTTC
d_gene: .; abundance: few; v_gene: TRBV7-2; j_gene: TRBJ2-5; CDR3aa: CASSLARSETQYF; CDR3nt: TGTGCCAGCAGCTTAGCCAGGTCGGAGACCCAGTACTTC
d_gene: TRBD1; abundance: few; v_gene: TRBV15; j_gene: TRBJ2-3; CDR3aa: CATSRDKYRDRGSADTQYF; CDR3nt: TGTGCCACCAGCAGAGATAAATACCGGGACAGGGGTTCCGCAGATACGCAGTATTTT
d_gene: TRBD2; abundance: few; v_gene: TRBV7-2; j_gene: TRBJ2-4; CDR3aa: CASSSDLAGGRDIQYF; CDR3nt: TGTGCCAGCAGCTCCGACTTAGCGGGGGGGCGGGACATTCAGTACTTC
d_gene: TRBD1; abundance: .; v_gene: TRBV4-3; j_gene: TRBJ2-5; CDR3aa: CASSQENRGWETQYF; CDR3nt: TGCGCCAGCAGCCAAGAGAACAGGGGTTGGGAGACCCAGTACTTC
d_gene: .; abundance: .; v_gene: TRBV12-3/TRBV12-4; j_gene: TRBJ2-7; CDR3aa: CASSLDVGAPTYF; CDR3nt: TGTGCCAGCAGTTTAGACGTCGGCGCACCGACTTATTTC
d_gene: TRBD1; abundance: few; v_gene: TRBV6-1; j_gene: TRBJ2-7; CDR3aa: CASIGTGLYEQYF; CDR3nt: TGTGCCAGCATCGGGACAGGGCTTTACGAGCAGTACTTC
d_gene: .; abundance: .; v_gene: TRBV9; j_gene: TRBJ1-1; CDR3aa: CASSVDGGVNTEAFF; CDR3nt: TGTGCCAGCAGCGTAGATGGGGGAGTGAACACTGAAGCTTTCTTT
d_gene: .; abundance: .; v_gene: TRBV4-2; j_gene: TRBJ2-7; CDR3aa: CASSREVSSYEQYF; CDR3nt: TGTGCCAGCAGCCGGGAGGTCAGCTCCTACGAGCAGTACTTC
d_gene: TRBD2; abundance: .; v_gene: TRBV6-4; j_gene: TRBJ2-1; CDR3aa: CASSLAGGPSNEQFF; CDR3nt: TGTGCCAGCAGCCTAGCGGGAGGCCCCAGTAATGAGCAGTTCTTC
d_gene: .; abundance: medium-sized; v_gene: TRBV11-2; j_gene: TRBJ2-5; CDR3aa: CASSSSGAQETQYF; CDR3nt: TGTGCCAGCAGCTCCTCAGGGGCCCAAGAGACCCAGTACTTC
d_gene: TRBD1; abundance: .; v_gene: TRBV4-1; j_gene: TRBJ2-5; CDR3aa: CASSAGGSGQGETQYF; CDR3nt: TGCGCCAGCAGTGCGGGCGGTTCGGGACAGGGAGAGACCCAGTACTTC
d_gene: .; abundance: many; v_gene: TRBV6-5; j_gene: TRBJ2-7; CDR3aa: CASRPSLLAADYEQYF; CDR3nt: TGTGCCAGCAGACCCTCGCTACTAGCCGCCGACTACGAGCAGTACTTC
d_gene: .; abundance: .; v_gene: TRBV27; j_gene: TRBJ2-1; CDR3aa: CASSLFVRTSYNEQFF; CDR3nt: TGTGCCAGCAGTTTATTTGTGCGGACCTCCTACAATGAGCAGTTCTTC
d_gene: .; abundance: few; v_gene: TRBV27; j_gene: TRBJ1-5; CDR3aa: CASSPQGYQPQHF; CDR3nt: TGTGCCAGCAGTCCTCAGGGTTATCAGCCCCAGCATTTT
d_gene: TRBD1; abundance: few; v_gene: TRBV12-3/TRBV12-4; j_gene: TRBJ1-1; CDR3aa: CASSYIQGGVTEAFF; CDR3nt: TGTGCCAGCAGCTATATACAGGGGGGGGTAACTGAAGCTTTCTTT